The 30 T cell receptor beta chains presented below share a single source sample, sequenced in a study of T cell repertoires in cytomegalovirus infection. No antigen has been assigned to these receptors. Using its own MiXCR run on the reads, TCRdb lists one record per CDR3 protein. The top ten hold about an eighth of the sample, which has some 940,000 distinct CDR3 sequences, approximately 31% seen once. This specimen consisted of cultured CD8+ T cells from PBMCs, obtained from culture after CMV antigen stimulation. Every receptor here comes from a human donor in good health (CMV status not recorded). Some clones in this sample may be carry-over from other donors' samples.

This clonotype has more than one count but fewer than ten. The rearrangement uses TRBV6-1 and TRBJ1-1; a weak D match, TRBD1 (6 bases). This CDR3 is built from 16 residues. The V gene lost 3 bases and the J gene lost 0 bases, with 14 bases spanning the gap. Germline loops: CDR1 MNHNS, CDR2 SASEGT. This CDR3 reads CASSDRQETLNTEAFF. CDR3 sequence (DNA): TGTGCCAGCAGTGACCGACAGGAAACCCTGAACACTGAAGCTTTCTTT.

Here the CDR3 DNA reads TGTGCCAGCAGAATAGCGGGGGGCACAGATACGCAGTATTTT. This codes for CASRIAGGTDTQYF. The rearrangement uses TRBV6-5 and TRBJ2-3, with 9 bases identical to TRBD2. CDR1 MNHEY and CDR2 SVGAGI come from the germline V gene. This CDR3 has 14 amino acids. V was pared by 6 bases and J by 1 base, with 2 bases of the junction left unmatched.

The CDR3 is CASSQRQDYGYTF. Here the CDR3 DNA reads TGTGCCAGCAGCCAACGACAGGACTATGGCTACACCTTC. J is TRBJ1-2 and V is TRBV4-2; a possible D gene is TRBD1 (6 bases). CDR3 size: 13 residues. Trimming took off 2 bases at V and 3 bases at J, with 7 bases between the two ends. CDR1 LGHNA and CDR2 YNFKEQ come from the germline V gene.

The chain couples TRBV4-2 to TRBJ2-7; possibly TRBD2 for D (5 bases). CDR1 is LGHNA, CDR2 YNFKEQ, per germline. Trimming took 0 bases from V and 0 from J, leaving 15 bases between them. The CDR3 loop spans 17 amino acids. The CDR3 bases are TGTGCCAGCAGCCAAGAAACGGAGGCAGGAAGCTCCTACGAGCAGTACGTC. This translates into CASSQETEAGSSYEQYV.

Comment on this clonotype: At one of its ends the junction is not consistent with the germline gene, which may arise from a read error. This chain connects TRBV7-9 to TRBJ2-2, with no clear D. Germline CDR1 SEHNR, CDR2 FQNEAQ (reference sequence). The length of the CDR3 is 14 residues. CDR3 residues: CVSSLVSRTGELFF. CDR3 bases: TGTGTCAGCAGCTTAGTTTCGAGGACCGGGGAGCTGTTTTTT.

This clonotype came up once. This sequence joins TRBV28 and TRBJ1-2; tentative D call: TRBD1 (5 bases). The V end lost 1 base, the J end lost 7 bases, and 19 bases lay between the germline ends. In germline, CDR1 is MDHEN, CDR2 SYDVKM. This CDR3 comprises 16 residues. The CDR3: CASSLFSGTALSGYTF. DNA for the CDR3: TGTGCCAGCAGTTTATTTTCTGGGACCGCTCTATCTGGCTACACCTTC.

This rearrangement joins TRBV6-5 to TRBJ2-1; possibly TRBD2 for D (6 bases). This CDR3 is built from 13 residues. Looked up from germline, CDR1 is MNHEY and CDR2 is SVGAGI. Trimming shortened V by 0 bases and J by 9 bases, and 9 bases separated the two germline ends. The CDR3 region has the DNA TGTGCCAGCAGTTACTCCATGGGACTTGAGCAGTTCTTC. Translated, it gives CASSYSMGLEQFF.

In the case of this clonotype: A clone one base away is much larger, so this may be a read error. The chain employs TRBV7-2 and TRBJ1-6, with a weak D call TRBD1 (5 bases). Germline values: CDR1 SGHTA, CDR2 FQGNSA. The CDR3 contains 18 residues. V was clipped by 2 bases and J by 5 bases, with 19 bases between them. Here the CDR3 DNA reads TGTGCCAGCAGCTTAACGACTGTCAAGGGCAGGGATAATTCACCCCTCCACTTT. Translated, it gives CASSLTTVKGRDNSPLHF.

This clonotype has only a few counts. The V gene is TRBV27, the J gene TRBJ1-6, with 9 bases that match TRBD1. The CDR3 is made up of 18 amino acids. The J segment lost 7 bases and the V segment lost 5 bases, leaving 15 bases of the junction unmatched. Germline loops: CDR1 MNHEY, CDR2 SMNVEV (reference sequence). The CDR3 here is CASSPTPFAGTGNSPLHF. The CDR3 DNA reads TGTGCCAGCAGTCCTACGCCTTTCGCCGGGACAGGGAATTCACCCCTCCACTTT.

This clonotype appeared many times. CDR3 sequence reads: CASSPRTGRDSYNSPLHF. CDR3 DNA: TGTGCCAGCAGCCCCCGGACAGGGAGGGACTCCTATAATTCACCCCTCCACTTT. V usage is TRBV7-2 and J usage is TRBJ1-6; TRBD1 matches at 8 bases. Losses at the gene ends were 5 bases for V and 0 bases for J; bases not matched to a gene: 9. The CDR3 is 18 residues long. The germline gives CDR1 SGHTA, CDR2 FQGNSA.

In this sample, this clonotype turned up many times. V usage is TRBV27 and J usage is TRBJ2-7, with D tentatively TRBD1 (7 bases). V was trimmed by 3 bases and J by 2 bases, leaving 11 bases between them. The CDR3 runs 14 residues. Per germline, CDR1 MNHEY and CDR2 SMNVEV (reference sequence). In nucleotides, the CDR3 is TGTGCCAGCAGTTTTGGCAGGGGGGCCTACGAGCAGTACTTC. This encodes CASSFGRGAYEQYF.

This chain connects TRBV27 to TRBJ1-5, with 7 bases aligning to TRBD1. Looked up from germline, CDR1 is MNHEY and CDR2 is SMNVEV (reference sequence). The V and J ends lost 6 bases and 7 bases, in that order; junction bases with no gene match: 9. The CDR3 extends over 14 amino acids. In DNA, the CDR3 is TGTGCCAGCAGAGAAACAGGGGTGTACCAGCCCCAGCATTTT. Its translation: CASRETGVYQPQHF.

V and J are TRBV7-8 and TRBJ2-2, with D possibly matching TRBD2 (7 bases). Per germline, CDR1 SGHVS and CDR2 FQNEAQ. This CDR3 contains 15 residues. V was shortened by 1 base and J by 5 bases, with 11 bases between the two germline ends. CDR3 nucleotide sequence: TGTGCCAGCAGCTTAGACGGGGGGCCTACCGGGGAGCTGTTTTTT. Encoded protein: CASSLDGGPTGELFF.

The chain recombines TRBV5-6 with TRBJ2-7; tentative D call: TRBD2 (5 bases). The CDR3 extends over 17 amino acids. Trimming took 5 bases from V and 7 from J, leaving 28 bases between them. Per germline, CDR1 SGHDT and CDR2 YYEEEE. This CDR3 is CASRSSGWSEARSEQYV. The CDR3 DNA follows: TGTGCCAGCAGGTCGTCGGGATGGTCTGAGGCGCGCTCAGAGCAGTACGTC.

The V call is TRBV6-4, the J call TRBJ2-1, with 7 nucleotides matching TRBD1. The CDR3 has 11 amino acids. J was trimmed by 15 bases and V by 0 bases; bases with no gene match: 2. Germline V gene sequence: CDR1 MRHNA, CDR2 SNTAGT. The DNA of the CDR3 is TGTGCCAGCAGTGACTCGGGACAGTTGTTCTTC. Protein: CASSDSGQLFF.

The count of this clonotype is one. A much larger clone lies one base from this, so it may be a read error. The chain employs TRBV7-6 and TRBJ1-2, with 11 bases matching TRBD1. The CDR3 spans 16 residues. V was pared by 4 bases and J by 3 bases, with 7 bases of the junction left unmatched. Germline V gives CDR1 SGHVS, CDR2 FNYEAQ. The DNA for the CDR3 is TGTGCCAGCAGCTCTCGGACAGGGGGCGCTGACTATGGCTACACCTTC. This codes for CASSSRTGGADYGYTF.

V usage is TRBV7-4 and J usage is TRBJ2-7, with 12 bases fitting TRBD2. This CDR3 is built from 15 residues. V was clipped by 1 base and J by 5 bases; unmatched bases: 3. Germline V gene sequence: CDR1 SGHVT, CDR2 SQSDAQ. The CDR3: CASSLGTSGINEQYF. As DNA, the CDR3 is TGTGCCAGCAGCTTAGGGACTAGCGGGATCAACGAGCAGTACTTC.

This rearrangement joins TRBV6-5 to TRBJ2-3, with 12 bases lining up with TRBD2. V trimming: 0 bases; J trimming: 6 bases; junction bases outside the gene matches: 13. The CDR3 is 19 amino acids. Germline CDR1 MNHEY, CDR2 SVGAGI. This CDR3 is CASSYSPPLAGGITDTQYF. CDR3 DNA sequence: TGTGCCAGCAGTTACTCCCCCCCTCTAGCGGGGGGGATCACGGATACGCAGTATTTT.

The chain is built from TRBV9 and TRBJ2-5; TRBD2 might be the D (7 bases). Germline-derived CDR1 and CDR2 are SGDLS and YYNGEE. CDR3 size: 17 residues. The V end was cut by 0 bases, the J end by 1 base, with 16 bases between. The CDR3 reads CASSVGRGAYFQETQYF. For the CDR3, the DNA is TGTGCCAGCAGCGTAGGTCGGGGGGCCTATTTCCAAGAGACCCAGTACTTC.

Only a few counts were recorded for this clonotype. The junction does not match germline at one end; this may be a read error. The chain recombines TRBV5-1 with TRBJ1-1; 7 bases line up with TRBD1. The CDR3 loop spans 14 amino acids. The germline gives CDR1 SGHRS, CDR2 YFSETQ. Written as DNA, the CDR3 is TGCGCCACCAGCACGGTTACAGGGGACACTGAAGCTTTCTTT. As protein: CATSTVTGDTEAFF.

This clonotype came up a few times. The rearrangement links TRBV19 to TRBJ1-5; D possibly corresponds to TRBD1 (5 bases). Germline V gives CDR1 LNHDA, CDR2 SQIVND (reference sequence). This CDR3 contains 16 residues. Trimming took off 3 bases at V and 3 bases at J, with 15 bases between the two ends. CDR3 residues: CASSMNVWGNNQPQHF. The CDR3 bases are TGTGCCAGTAGTATGAACGTGTGGGGGAACAATCAGCCCCAGCATTTT.

This chain links TRBV6-6 with TRBJ2-7; a possible D gene is TRBD1 (6 bases). CDR3 length: 13 residues. V shed 6 bases and J shed 4 bases, with 13 bases lying between them. Germline CDR1 reads MNHNY; CDR2 reads SVGAGI (reference sequence). The CDR3 DNA follows: TGTGCCAGCAGCGAGGACAGAGCTTACGAGCAGTACGTC. Its translation is CASSEDRAYEQYV.

The J gene is TRBJ1-4, the V gene TRBV20-1; no clear D gene. Germline values: CDR1 DFQATT, CDR2 SNEGSKA (reference sequence). V dropped 1 base and J dropped 8 bases, with 14 bases sitting between them. The CDR3 is made up of 14 amino acids. The DNA for the CDR3 is TGCAGTGCTAGAGCCCGGGAGGGAGAGGAAAAACTGTTTTTT. Translating it yields CSARAREGEEKLFF.

This clonotype was seen more than once but under ten times. The rearrangement joins TRBV7-9 to TRBJ1-2; D is possibly TRBD1 (5 bases). This CDR3 has 14 residues. V dropped 5 bases and J dropped 4 bases, with 14 bases sitting between them. CDR1 and CDR2 (germline): SEHNR, FQNEAQ (reference sequence). The CDR3 region has the DNA TGTGCCAGCAGCCATATCCGGGACGGCTATGGCTACACCTTC. Protein: CASSHIRDGYGYTF.

Only one count was recorded for this clonotype. The chain has TRBV29-1 and TRBJ2-1; D is perhaps TRBD2 (7 bases). Trimming left V 1 base short and J 1 base short, with 14 bases between. From germline, CDR1 is SQVTM and CDR2 ANQGSEA. CDR3 size: 16 residues. CDR3 residues: CSVEGEGGHSYNEQFF. The CDR3 coding sequence is TGCAGCGTTGAAGGCGAGGGGGGGCATTCCTACAATGAGCAGTTCTTC.

This chain uses TRBV10-3 with TRBJ2-2; TRBD2 agrees at 12 bases. The CDR3 has 15 amino acids. CDR1 ENHRY and CDR2 SYGVKD come from the germline V gene. After removal of 8 bases from V and 9 bases from J, the junction contained 10 bases not matched to a gene. DNA of the CDR3: TGTGCCATCTTGAGGCTAGCGGGGGGGCCTTGGGAGCTGTTTTTT. Translating gives CAILRLAGGPWELFF.

This clonotype was seen a handful of times. CDR3 region: CAARSLSSYEQYF. The CDR3 region has the DNA TGTGCCGCCCGGAGCCTAAGCTCCTACGAGCAGTACTTC. The V and J genes are TRBV6-5 and TRBJ2-7; unclear D gene. The CDR3 loop spans 13 amino acids. Looked up from germline, CDR1 is MNHEY and CDR2 is SVGAGI. The V and J ends lost 11 bases and 0 bases respectively, with 14 bases between them.

This clonotype was seen more than once but under ten times. CDR3 nucleotide sequence: TGTGCCATCAGTGGGACAGCCTACGAGCAGTACTTC. This sequence encodes CAISGTAYEQYF. The chain links TRBV10-3 to TRBJ2-7, with D tentatively TRBD1 (6 bases). Looked up from germline, CDR1 is ENHRY and CDR2 is SYGVKD. The CDR3 has 12 residues. V was clipped by 4 bases and J by 2 bases, with 6 bases between them.

This clonotype occurred a few times. The gene calls are TRBV10-3 and TRBJ2-7, with a tentative D call TRBD1 (6 bases). The CDR3 loop spans 14 amino acids. The germline CDR1 and CDR2 sequences are ENHRY and SYGVKD. With 8 bases removed from V and 4 bases from J, the gap between germline ends came to 18 bases. CDR3 sequence reads: CAILETGPRYEQYF. In nucleotides, the CDR3 is TGTGCCATCTTGGAGACAGGACCACGGTACGAGCAGTACTTC.

The CDR3 DNA follows: TGTGCCAGCCTTGGACACAAGATTAATGAGCAGTTCTTC. This translates into CASLGHKINEQFF. This chain links TRBV7-3 with TRBJ2-1, with D perhaps matching TRBD1 (5 bases). The CDR3 covers 13 residues. V was pared by 8 bases and J by 7 bases, with 15 bases between. Germline V CDR1 and CDR2: SGHTA, FQGTGA.